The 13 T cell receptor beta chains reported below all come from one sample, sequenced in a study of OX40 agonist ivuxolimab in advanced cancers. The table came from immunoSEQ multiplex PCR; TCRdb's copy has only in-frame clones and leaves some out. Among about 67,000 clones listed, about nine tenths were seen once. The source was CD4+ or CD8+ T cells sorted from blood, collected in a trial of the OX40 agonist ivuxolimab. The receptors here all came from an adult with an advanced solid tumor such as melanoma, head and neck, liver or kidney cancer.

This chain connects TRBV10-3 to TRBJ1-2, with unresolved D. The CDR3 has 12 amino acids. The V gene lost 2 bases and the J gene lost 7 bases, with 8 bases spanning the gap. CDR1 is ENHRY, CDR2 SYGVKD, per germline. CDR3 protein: CAISEVSSGYTF. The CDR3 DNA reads TGTGCCATCAGTGAGGTCAGTTCTGGCTACACCTTC.

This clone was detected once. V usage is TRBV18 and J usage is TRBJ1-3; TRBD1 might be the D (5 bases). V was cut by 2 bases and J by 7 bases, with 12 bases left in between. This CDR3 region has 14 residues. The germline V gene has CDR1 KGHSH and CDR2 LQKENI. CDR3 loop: CASSPAGTGNTIYF. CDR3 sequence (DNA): TGTGCCAGCTCACCAGCAGGGACCGGCAACACCATATATTTT.

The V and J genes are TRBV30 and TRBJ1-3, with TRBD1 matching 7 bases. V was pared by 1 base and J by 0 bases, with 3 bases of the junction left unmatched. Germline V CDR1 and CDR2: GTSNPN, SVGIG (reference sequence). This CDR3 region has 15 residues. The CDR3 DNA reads TGTGCCTGGAGTGCGGGACAGATCTCTGGAAACACCATATATTTT. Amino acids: CAWSAGQISGNTIYF. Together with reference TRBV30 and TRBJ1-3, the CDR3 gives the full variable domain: SQTIHQWPATLVQPVGSPLSLECTVEGTSNPNLYWYRQAAGRGLQLLFYSVGIGQISSEVPQNLSASRPQDRQFILSSKKLLLSDSGFYLCAWSAGQISGNTIYFGEGSWLTVV.

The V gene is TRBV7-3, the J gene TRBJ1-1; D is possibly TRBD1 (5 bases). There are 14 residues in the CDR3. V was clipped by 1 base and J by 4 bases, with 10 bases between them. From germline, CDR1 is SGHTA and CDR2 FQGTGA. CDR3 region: CASSLMGGSTEAFF. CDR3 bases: TGTGCCAGCAGCTTAATGGGGGGGAGCACTGAAGCTTTCTTT.

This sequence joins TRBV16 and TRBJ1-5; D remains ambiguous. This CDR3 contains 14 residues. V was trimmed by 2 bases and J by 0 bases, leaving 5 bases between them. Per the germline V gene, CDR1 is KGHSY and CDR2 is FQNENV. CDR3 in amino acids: CASSQGNSNQPQHF. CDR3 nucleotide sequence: TGTGCCAGCAGCCAAGGGAATAGCAATCAGCCCCAGCATTTT.

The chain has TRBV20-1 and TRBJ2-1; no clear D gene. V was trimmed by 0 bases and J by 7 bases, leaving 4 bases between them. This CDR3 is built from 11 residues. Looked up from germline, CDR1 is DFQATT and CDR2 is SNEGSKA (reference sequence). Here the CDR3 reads CSARDRNEQFF. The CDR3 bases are TGCAGTGCTAGAGATAGGAATGAGCAGTTCTTC.

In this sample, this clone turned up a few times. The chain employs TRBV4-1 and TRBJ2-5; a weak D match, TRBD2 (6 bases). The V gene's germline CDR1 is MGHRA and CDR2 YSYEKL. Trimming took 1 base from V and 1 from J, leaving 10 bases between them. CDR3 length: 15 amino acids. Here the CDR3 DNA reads TGCGCCAGCAGCCAAGGGAGGGGTTCCCAAGAGACCCAGTACTTC. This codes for CASSQGRGSQETQYF.

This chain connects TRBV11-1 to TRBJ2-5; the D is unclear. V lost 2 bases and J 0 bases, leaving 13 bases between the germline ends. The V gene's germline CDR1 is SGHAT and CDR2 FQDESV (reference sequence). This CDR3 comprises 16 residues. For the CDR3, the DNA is TGTGCCAGCAGCTTAAGTAGGGCAGGCCACCAAGAGACCCAGTACTTC. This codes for CASSLSRAGHQETQYF.

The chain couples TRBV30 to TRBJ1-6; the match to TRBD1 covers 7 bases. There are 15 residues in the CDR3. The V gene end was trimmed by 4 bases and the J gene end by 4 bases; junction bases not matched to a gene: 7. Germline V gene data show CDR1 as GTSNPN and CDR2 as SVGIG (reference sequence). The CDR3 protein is CAWTHLQGYNSPLHF. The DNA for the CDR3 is TGTGCCTGGACTCACTTACAGGGGTATAATTCACCCCTCCACTTT.

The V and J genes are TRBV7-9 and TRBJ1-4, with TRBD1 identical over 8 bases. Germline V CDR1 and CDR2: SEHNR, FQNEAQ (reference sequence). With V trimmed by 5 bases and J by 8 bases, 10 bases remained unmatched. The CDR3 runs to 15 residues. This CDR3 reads CASSPLGTGSEKLFF. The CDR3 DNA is TGTGCCAGCAGCCCCCTGGGGACAGGCTCCGAAAAACTGTTTTTT.

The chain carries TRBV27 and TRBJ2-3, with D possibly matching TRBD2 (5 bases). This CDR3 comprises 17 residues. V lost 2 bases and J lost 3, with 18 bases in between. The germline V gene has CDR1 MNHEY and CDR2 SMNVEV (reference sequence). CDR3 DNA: TGTGCCAGCAGTTTAGTGGGAGTCGGTCAGCGGACAGATACGCAGTATTTT. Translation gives CASSLVGVGQRTDTQYF.

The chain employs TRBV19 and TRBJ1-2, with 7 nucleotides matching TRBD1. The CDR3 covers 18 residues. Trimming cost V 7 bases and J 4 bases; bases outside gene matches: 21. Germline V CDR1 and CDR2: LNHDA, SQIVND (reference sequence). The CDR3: CASTKVRGAGGEAYGYTF. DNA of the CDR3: TGTGCCAGTACCAAAGTAAGGGGCGCAGGGGGAGAGGCCTATGGCTACACCTTC.

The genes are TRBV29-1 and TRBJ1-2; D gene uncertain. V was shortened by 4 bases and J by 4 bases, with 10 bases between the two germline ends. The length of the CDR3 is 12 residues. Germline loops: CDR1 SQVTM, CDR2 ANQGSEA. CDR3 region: CSVVLGTYGYTF. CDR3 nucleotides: TGCAGCGTTGTACTGGGCACCTATGGCTACACCTTC.